This entry describes one TCR beta chain. The CDR3 has 15 amino acids. V dropped 2 bases and J dropped 0 bases, with 12 bases sitting between them. In germline, CDR1 is SGDLS, CDR2 YYNGEE. Time point in this sample: blood 2 weeks post-SBRT. The treatment was: 15 Gy SBRT to primary tumor, nephrectomy 4 weeks later. This sample is drawn from a study of radiation and T cells in renal cell carcinoma. Generated by immunoSEQ multiplex PCR, the TCRdb table keeps only in-frame clones and is missing some. The table lists more than 65,000 clones, about 86% of them singletons. The sequencing here drew on blood, taken from a patient whose treatment included radiotherapy and nephrectomy. The TCR comes from a woman between 45 and 65 years old with renal cell carcinoma. The V and J genes are TRBV9 and TRBJ2-7; D is uncertain. The CDR3 loop reads CASSVGGSSSYEQYF. The CDR3, as DNA: TGTGCCAGCAGCGTCGGCGGTTCCAGCTCCTACGAGCAGTACTTC.